One T cell receptor (beta chain) is described in this entry. Amplification targeted TCR beta CDR3 regions from RNA transcripts. A set of HTBI primers served as the primers for a first-round RT-PCR of the TCR CDR3. Each CDR3 protein gets one entry after TCRdb re-called the multiplex PCR reads with MiXCR. The table records hundreds of thousands of distinct CDR3 sequences, 20% to 25% of them present only once. This sample was included in a study of T cells in Graves' hyperthyroidism and ophthalmopathy. Hyperthyroidism, newly diagnosed and lasting under 2 months, affected patients aged 18 to 65. Exclusion of a patient resulted from uncontrolled infection, other autoimmune disease, pregnancy or lactation. This TCR derives from a man over 45 with Graves' hyperthyroidism. Material: blood.

The CDR3 sequence is CASSTGTAVDYGYTF. The CDR3 coding sequence is TGTGCCAGCTCAACCGGGACAGCCGTTGACTATGGCTACACCTTC. The chain recombines TRBV18 with TRBJ1-2; 7 nucleotides agree with TRBD1. The J segment lost 3 bases and the V segment lost 5 bases, leaving 9 bases of the junction unmatched. Germline loops: CDR1 KGHSH, CDR2 LQKENI. The CDR3 extends over 15 amino acids.